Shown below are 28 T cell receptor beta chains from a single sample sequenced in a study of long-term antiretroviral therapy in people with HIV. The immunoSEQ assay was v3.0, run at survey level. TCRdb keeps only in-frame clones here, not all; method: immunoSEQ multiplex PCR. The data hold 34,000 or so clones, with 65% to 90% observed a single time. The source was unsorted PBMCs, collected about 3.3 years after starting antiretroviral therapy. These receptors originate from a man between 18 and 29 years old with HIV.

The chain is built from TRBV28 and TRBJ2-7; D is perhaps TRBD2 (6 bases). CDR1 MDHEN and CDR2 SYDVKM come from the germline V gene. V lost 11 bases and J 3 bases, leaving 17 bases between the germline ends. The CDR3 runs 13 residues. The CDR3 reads CAASFSGFYEQYF. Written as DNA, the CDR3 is TGTGCCGCTTCCTTTAGCGGTTTCTACGAGCAGTACTTC.

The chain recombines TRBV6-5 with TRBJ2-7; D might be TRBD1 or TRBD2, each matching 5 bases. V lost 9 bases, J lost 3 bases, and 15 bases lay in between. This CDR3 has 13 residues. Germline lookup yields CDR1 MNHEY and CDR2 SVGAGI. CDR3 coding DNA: TGTGCCAGTACCGGGACCGAACACTACGAGCAGTACTTC. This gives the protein CASTGTEHYEQYF.

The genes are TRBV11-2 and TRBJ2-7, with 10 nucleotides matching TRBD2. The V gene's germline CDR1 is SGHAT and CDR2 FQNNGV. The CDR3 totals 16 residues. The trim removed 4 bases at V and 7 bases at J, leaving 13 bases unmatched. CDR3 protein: CASSSTLAGAAWEQYF. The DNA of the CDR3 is TGTGCCAGCAGCTCCACCCTAGCGGGAGCCGCCTGGGAGCAGTACTTC. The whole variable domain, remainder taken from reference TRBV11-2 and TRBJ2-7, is EAGVAQSPRYKIIEKRQSVAFWCNPISGHATLYWYQQILGQGPKLLIQFQNNGVVDDSQLPKDRFSAERLKGVDSTLKIQPAKLEDSAVYLCASSSTLAGAAWEQYFGPGTRLTVT.

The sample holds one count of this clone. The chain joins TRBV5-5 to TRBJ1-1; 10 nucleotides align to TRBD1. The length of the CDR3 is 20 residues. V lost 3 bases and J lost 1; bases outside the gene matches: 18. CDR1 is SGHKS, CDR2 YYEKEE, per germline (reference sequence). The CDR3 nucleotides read TGTGCCAGCAGCTGGCGAGCTGGGACAGGGGATTGGGGGAAGAACACTGAAGCTTTCTTT. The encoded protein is CASSWRAGTGDWGKNTEAFF.

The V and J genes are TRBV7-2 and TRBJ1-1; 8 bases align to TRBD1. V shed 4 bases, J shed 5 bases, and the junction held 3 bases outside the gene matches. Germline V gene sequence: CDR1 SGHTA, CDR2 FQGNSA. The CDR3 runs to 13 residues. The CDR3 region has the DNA TGTGCCAGCAGCTCGGACAGGGTTACTGAAGCTTTCTTT. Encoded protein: CASSSDRVTEAFF.

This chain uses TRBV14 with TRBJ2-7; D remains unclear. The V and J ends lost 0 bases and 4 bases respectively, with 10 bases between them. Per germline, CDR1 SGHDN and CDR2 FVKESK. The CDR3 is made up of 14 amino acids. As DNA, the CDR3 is TGTGCCAGCAGCCAAGATCGGAGATCGTACGAGCAGTACTTC. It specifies CASSQDRRSYEQYF.

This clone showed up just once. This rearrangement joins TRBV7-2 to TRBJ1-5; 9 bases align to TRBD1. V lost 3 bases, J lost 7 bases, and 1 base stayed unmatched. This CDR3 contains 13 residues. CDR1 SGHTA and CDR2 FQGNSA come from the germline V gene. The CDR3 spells CASSLTGGQPQHF. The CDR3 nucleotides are TGTGCCAGCAGCTTGACAGGGGGGCAGCCCCAGCATTTT.

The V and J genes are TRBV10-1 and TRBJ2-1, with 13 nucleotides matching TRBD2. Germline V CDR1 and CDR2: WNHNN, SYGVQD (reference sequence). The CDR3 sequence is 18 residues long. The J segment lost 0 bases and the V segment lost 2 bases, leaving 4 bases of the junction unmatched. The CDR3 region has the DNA TGCGCCAGCAGTGAGAGGACTAGCGGGGGCCTCTCCTACAATGAGCAGTTCTTC. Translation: CASSERTSGGLSYNEQFF.

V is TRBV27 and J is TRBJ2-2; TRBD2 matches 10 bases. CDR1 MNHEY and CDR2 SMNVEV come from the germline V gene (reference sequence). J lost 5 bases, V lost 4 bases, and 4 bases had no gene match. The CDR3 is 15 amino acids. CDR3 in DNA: TGTGCCAGCAGTTACCAACTAGCGGGGACCGGGGAGCTGTTTTTT. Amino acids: CASSYQLAGTGELFF.

In nucleotides, the CDR3 is TGTGCCAGCAGCTTGGAGTTTGGGATCAGGCCTGGCTACGAGCAGTACTTC. Translating gives CASSLEFGIRPGYEQYF. The chain links TRBV5-5 to TRBJ2-7; no definite D call. Germline V gene lookup returns CDR1 SGHKS and CDR2 YYEKEE (reference sequence). V was trimmed by 0 bases and J by 3 bases, leaving 19 bases between them. The CDR3 sequence is 17 residues long.

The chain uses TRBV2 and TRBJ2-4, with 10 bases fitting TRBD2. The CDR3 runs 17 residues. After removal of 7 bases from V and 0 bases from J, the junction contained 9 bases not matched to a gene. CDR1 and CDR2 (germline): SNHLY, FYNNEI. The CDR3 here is CASTVSGGPLAKNIQYF. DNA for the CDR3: TGTGCCAGCACCGTTAGCGGGGGGCCTCTAGCCAAAAACATTCAGTACTTC.

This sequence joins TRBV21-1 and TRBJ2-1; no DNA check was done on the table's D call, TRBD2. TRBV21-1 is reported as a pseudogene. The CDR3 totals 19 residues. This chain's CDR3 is CASSEGDPSASVSYNEQFF. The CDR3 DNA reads TGTGCCAGCAGCGAAGGGGACCCTAGCGCGTCCGTCTCCTACAATGAGCAGTTCTTC.

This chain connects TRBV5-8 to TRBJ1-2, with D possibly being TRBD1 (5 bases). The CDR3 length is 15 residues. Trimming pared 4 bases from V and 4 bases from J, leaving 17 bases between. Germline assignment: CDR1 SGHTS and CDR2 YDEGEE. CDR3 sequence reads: CASSGPGSFLYGYTF. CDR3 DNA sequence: TGTGCCAGCAGCGGGCCAGGGAGTTTCCTCTATGGCTACACCTTC.

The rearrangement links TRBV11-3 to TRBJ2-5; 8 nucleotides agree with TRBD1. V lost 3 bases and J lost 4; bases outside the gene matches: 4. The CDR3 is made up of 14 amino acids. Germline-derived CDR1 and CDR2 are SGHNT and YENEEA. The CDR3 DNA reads TGTGCCAGCAGCTTCCAGGGGGCGGGAGAGACCCAGTACTTC. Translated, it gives CASSFQGAGETQYF.

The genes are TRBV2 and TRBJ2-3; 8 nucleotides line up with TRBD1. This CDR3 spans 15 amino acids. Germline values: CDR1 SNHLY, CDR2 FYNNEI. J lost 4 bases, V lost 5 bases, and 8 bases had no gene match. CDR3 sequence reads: CASSQDRGGADTQYF. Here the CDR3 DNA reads TGTGCCAGCAGTCAAGACAGGGGAGGAGCAGATACGCAGTATTTT.

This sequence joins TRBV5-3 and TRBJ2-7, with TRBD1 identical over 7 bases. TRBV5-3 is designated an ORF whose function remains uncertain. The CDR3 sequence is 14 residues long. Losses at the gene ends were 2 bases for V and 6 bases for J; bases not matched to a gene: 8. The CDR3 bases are TGTGCCAGAAGCTTCCCGGACAGGTTTGGCGAGCAGTACTTC. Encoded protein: CARSFPDRFGEQYF.

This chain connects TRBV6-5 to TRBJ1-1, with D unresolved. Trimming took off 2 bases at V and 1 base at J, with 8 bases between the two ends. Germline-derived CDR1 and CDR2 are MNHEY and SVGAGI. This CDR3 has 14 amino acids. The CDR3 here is CASSYREGNTEAFF. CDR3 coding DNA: TGTGCCAGCAGTTACAGGGAAGGGAACACTGAAGCTTTCTTT.

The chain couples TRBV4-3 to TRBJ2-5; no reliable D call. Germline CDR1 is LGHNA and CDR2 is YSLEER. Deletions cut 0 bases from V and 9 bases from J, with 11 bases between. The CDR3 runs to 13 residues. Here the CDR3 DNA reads TGCGCCAGCAGCCAAGAGATCAGGAATCCCCAGTACTTC. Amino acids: CASSQEIRNPQYF.

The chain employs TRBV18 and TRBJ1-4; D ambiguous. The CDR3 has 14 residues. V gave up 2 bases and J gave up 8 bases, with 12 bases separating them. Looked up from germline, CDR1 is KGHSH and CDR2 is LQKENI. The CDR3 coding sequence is TGTGCCAGCTCACCAGTTAGGGCAGCCGAAAAACTGTTTTTT. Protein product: CASSPVRAAEKLFF.

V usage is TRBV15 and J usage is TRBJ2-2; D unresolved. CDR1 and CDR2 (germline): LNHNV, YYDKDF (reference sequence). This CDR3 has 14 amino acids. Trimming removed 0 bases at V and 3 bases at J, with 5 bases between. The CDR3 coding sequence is TGTGCCACCAGCAGAGAACGGTACACCGGGGAGCTGTTTTTT. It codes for CATSRERYTGELFF.

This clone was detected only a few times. CDR3 protein: CASSYRGQSNQPQHF. CDR3 DNA: TGTGCCAGCAGTTACAGGGGGCAAAGCAATCAGCCCCAGCATTTT. This rearrangement joins TRBV5-5 to TRBJ1-5, with 9 bases aligning to TRBD1. Unmatched junction bases numbered 4, after V lost 5 bases and J lost 1 base. The V gene's germline CDR1 is SGHKS and CDR2 YYEKEE (reference sequence). CDR3 length equals 15 residues.

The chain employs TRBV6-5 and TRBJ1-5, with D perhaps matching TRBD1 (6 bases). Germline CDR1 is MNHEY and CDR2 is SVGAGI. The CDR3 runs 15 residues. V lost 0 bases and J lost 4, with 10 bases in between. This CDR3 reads CASSYSKGGNQPQHF. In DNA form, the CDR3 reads TGTGCCAGCAGTTACTCGAAGGGGGGTAATCAGCCCCAGCATTTT.

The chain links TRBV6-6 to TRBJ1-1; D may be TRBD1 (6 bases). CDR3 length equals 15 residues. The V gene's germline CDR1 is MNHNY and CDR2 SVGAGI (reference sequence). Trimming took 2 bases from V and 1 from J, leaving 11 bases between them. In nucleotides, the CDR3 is TGTGCCAGCAGTTACCAGGGGCGGAGGAACACTGAAGCTTTCTTT. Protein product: CASSYQGRRNTEAFF.

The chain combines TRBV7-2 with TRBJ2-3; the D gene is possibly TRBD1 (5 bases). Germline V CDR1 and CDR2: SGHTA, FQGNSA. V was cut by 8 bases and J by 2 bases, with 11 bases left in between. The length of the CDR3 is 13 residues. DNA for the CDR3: TGTGCCAGCTTTGAAGGGGCCACAGATACGCAGTATTTT. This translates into CASFEGATDTQYF. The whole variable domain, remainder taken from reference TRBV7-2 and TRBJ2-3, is GAGVSQSPSNKVTEKGKDVELRCDPISGHTALYWYRQSLGQGLEFLIYFQGNSAPDKSGLPSDRFSAERTGGSVSTLTIQRTQQEDSAVYLCASFEGATDTQYFGPGTRLTVL.

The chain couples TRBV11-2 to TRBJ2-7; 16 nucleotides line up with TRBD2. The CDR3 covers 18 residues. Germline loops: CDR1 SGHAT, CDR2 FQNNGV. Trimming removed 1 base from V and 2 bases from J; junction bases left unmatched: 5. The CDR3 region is CASSLVGLAGGPTYEQYF. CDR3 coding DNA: TGTGCCAGCAGCTTAGTGGGACTAGCGGGAGGGCCGACCTACGAGCAGTACTTC.

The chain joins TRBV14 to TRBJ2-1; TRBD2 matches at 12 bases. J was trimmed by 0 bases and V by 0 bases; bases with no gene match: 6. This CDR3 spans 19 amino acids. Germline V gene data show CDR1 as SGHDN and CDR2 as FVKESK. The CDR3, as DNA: TGTGCCAGCAGCCAAGACGGGACTAGCGGGCGAAGCTCCTACAATGAGCAGTTCTTC. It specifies CASSQDGTSGRSSYNEQFF.

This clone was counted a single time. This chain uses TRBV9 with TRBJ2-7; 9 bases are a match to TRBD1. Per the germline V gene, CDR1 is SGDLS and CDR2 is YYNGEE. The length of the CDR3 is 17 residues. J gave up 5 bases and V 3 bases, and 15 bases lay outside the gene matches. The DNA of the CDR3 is TGTGCCAGCAGCGCGGGGGGCCGGGACAGGGATCTCCACGAGCAGTACTTC. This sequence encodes CASSAGGRDRDLHEQYF.

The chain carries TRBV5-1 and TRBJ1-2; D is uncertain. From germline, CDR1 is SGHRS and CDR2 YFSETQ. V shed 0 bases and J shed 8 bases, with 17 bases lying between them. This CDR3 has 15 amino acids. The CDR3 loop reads CASSLAPGAGGGYTF. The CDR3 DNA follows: TGCGCCAGCAGCTTGGCCCCGGGAGCCGGTGGGGGCTACACCTTC.